Listed below are T cell receptor beta chains from one sample, sequenced in a study of blood T cell repertoires in COVID-19. Repertoires were generated with immunoSEQ multiplex PCR, while TCRdb's copy carries only in-frame clones and drops some. This sample has 45,000 to 65,000 clones; approximately 92% occur once, and the top ten carry over 4%. Sequencing input: peripheral blood. Every receptor here comes from a man in his 60s with active COVID-19. Both conserved end residues are part of each CDR3. The D gene is left open where the match is weak. The size entry is marked missing in some rows and otherwise reads once, few, many or a size class.

v_call: TRBV7-2; clone_size: .; d_call: .; j_call: TRBJ2-1; cdr3_nt: TGTGCCAGCACGTCCTACAATGAGCAGTTCTTC; cdr3_aa: CASTSYNEQFF
v_call: TRBV6-6; clone_size: .; d_call: .; j_call: TRBJ2-1; cdr3_nt: TGTGCCAGCAGTACAGGACTAGAGCAGTTCTTC; cdr3_aa: CASSTGLEQFF
v_call: TRBV9; clone_size: .; d_call: TRBD2; j_call: TRBJ2-7; cdr3_nt: TGTGCCAGCAGCGTAGGGGCGGGGGACTCCTACGAGCAGTACTTC; cdr3_aa: CASSVGAGDSYEQYF
v_call: TRBV30; clone_size: once; d_call: .; j_call: TRBJ1-1; cdr3_nt: TGTGCCTGGAGTTGGGAGGGCCAAGCTTTCTTT; cdr3_aa: CAWSWEGQAFF
v_call: TRBV18; clone_size: .; d_call: .; j_call: TRBJ2-5; cdr3_nt: TGTGCCAGCTCACTCCGACAGGTGGCAGGGTTGAAGACCCAGTACTTC; cdr3_aa: CASSLRQVAGLKTQYF
v_call: TRBV12-5; clone_size: .; d_call: TRBD2; j_call: TRBJ2-2; cdr3_nt: TGTGCTAGTGGTTTGACTAGCGGGGGGACCGGGGAGCTGTTTTTT; cdr3_aa: CASGLTSGGTGELFF
v_call: TRBV28; clone_size: .; d_call: .; j_call: TRBJ1-1; cdr3_nt: TGTGCCAGCAGTTCCCTGACAGGTGGCTTCACTGAAGCTTTCTTT; cdr3_aa: CASSSLTGGFTEAFF
v_call: TRBV18; clone_size: .; d_call: TRBD1; j_call: TRBJ1-3; cdr3_nt: TGTGCCAGCTCACCAAGAACAGGGGATCGAAACACCATATATTTT; cdr3_aa: CASSPRTGDRNTIYF
v_call: TRBV27; clone_size: .; d_call: TRBD2; j_call: TRBJ2-1; cdr3_nt: TGTGCCAGCAGTCCACATACTAGCGGGAGTTCGAATGAGCAGTTCTTC; cdr3_aa: CASSPHTSGSSNEQFF
v_call: TRBV5-4; clone_size: .; d_call: TRBD2; j_call: TRBJ2-3; cdr3_nt: TGTGCCAGCAGCGTAGGTGGGAGGGTAGGCACAGATACGCAGTATTTT; cdr3_aa: CASSVGGRVGTDTQYF
v_call: TRBV27; clone_size: few; d_call: .; j_call: TRBJ2-2; cdr3_nt: TGTGCCAGCAGACAGGGTAGGGTCGGGGAGCTGTTTTTT; cdr3_aa: CASRQGRVGELFF
v_call: TRBV7-2; clone_size: once; d_call: .; j_call: TRBJ1-1; cdr3_nt: TGTGCCAGCAGCCAGGACATCCTTATGGCTTTCTTT; cdr3_aa: CASSQDILMAFF
v_call: TRBV6-5; clone_size: .; d_call: .; j_call: TRBJ2-5; cdr3_nt: TGTGCCAGCAGTTTCCTTTCCCTTCCCCAGACCCAGTACTTC; cdr3_aa: CASSFLSLPQTQYF